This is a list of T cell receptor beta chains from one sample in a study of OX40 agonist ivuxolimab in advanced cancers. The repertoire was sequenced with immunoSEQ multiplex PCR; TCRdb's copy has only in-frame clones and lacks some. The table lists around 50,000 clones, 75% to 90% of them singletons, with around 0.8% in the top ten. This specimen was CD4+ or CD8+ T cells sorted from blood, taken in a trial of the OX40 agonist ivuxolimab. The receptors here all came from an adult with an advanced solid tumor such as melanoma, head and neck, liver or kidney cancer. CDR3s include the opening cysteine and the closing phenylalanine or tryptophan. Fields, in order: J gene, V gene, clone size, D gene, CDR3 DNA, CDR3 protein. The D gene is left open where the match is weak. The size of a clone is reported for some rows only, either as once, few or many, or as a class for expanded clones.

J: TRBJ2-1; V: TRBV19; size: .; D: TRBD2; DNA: TGTGCCAGTAGTGATAGCGGGGGGGCCCTTGAGTTCTTC; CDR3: CASSDSGGALEFF
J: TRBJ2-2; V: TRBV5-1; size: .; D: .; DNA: TGCGCCAGCAGCGATGGACAGCCGGGGGAGCTGTTTTTT; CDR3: CASSDGQPGELFF
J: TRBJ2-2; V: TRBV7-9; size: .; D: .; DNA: TGTGCCAGCAGCTTGATGGATGATTCCGGGGAGCTGTTTTTT; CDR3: CASSLMDDSGELFF
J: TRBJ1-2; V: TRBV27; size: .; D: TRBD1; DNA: TGTGCCAGCAGTCCGGGACAGGGAGGCGGCTACACCTTC; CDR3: CASSPGQGGGYTF
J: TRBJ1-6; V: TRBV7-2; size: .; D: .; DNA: TGTGCCAGCAGCTTAGTGCCAGAAAATTCACCCCTCCACTTT; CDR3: CASSLVPENSPLHF
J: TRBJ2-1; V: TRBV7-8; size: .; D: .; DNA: TGTGCCAGCAGCTTAGAGACAGTTTTGAATGAGCAGTTCTTC; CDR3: CASSLETVLNEQFF
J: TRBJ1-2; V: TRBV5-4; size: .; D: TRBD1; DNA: TGTGCCAGCAGCGCGACAGGGAGCGACTATGGCTACACCTTC; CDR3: CASSATGSDYGYTF
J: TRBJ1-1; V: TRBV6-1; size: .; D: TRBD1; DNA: TGTGCCAGCAGGGACAGGGCGTCGAACACTGAAGCTTTCTTT; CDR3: CASRDRASNTEAFF
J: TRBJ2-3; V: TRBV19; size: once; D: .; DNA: TGTGCCAGTAGTCAGCCGGGCCTATACAGGGATACGCAGTATTTT; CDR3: CASSQPGLYRDTQYF
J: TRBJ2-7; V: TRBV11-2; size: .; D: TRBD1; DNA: TGTGCCAGCAGCTTAGTCCGGTCGGGACAGGGAGGGGGCGAGCAGTACTTC; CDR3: CASSLVRSGQGGGEQYF
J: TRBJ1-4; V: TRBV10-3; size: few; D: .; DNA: TGTGCCATCAGTGAAGGGGGACGTGAAAAACTGTTTTTT; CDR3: CAISEGGREKLFF
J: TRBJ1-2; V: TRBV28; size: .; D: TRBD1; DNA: TGTGCCAGCAGCCGTGGGACAGGGTGGGGTGGCTACACCTTC; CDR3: CASSRGTGWGGYTF
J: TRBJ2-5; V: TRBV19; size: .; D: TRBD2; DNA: TGTGCCAGCAGGGGACTAGCGGGGGGCCGGGAGACCCAGTACTTC; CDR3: CASRGLAGGRETQYF
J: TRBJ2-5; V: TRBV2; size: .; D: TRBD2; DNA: TGTGCCAGCAGTCCGACTAGCGGGGGCCGGGGACGATGGGAGACCCAGTACTTC; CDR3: CASSPTSGGRGRWETQYF
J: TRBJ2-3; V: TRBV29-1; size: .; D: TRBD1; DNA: TGCAGCGCAGGAGGACAGGGGTGGACAGATACGCAGTATTTT; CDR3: CSAGGQGWTDTQYF
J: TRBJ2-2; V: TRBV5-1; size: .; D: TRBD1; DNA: TGCGCCAGCAGCCTTAACGACAGGGTTGAGACCGGGGAGCTGTTTTTT; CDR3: CASSLNDRVETGELFF
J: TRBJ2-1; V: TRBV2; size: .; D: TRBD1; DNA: TGTGCCAGCAGACCGGGGCAGGGGGCTGGGGGTGAGCAGTTCTTC; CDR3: CASRPGQGAGGEQFF
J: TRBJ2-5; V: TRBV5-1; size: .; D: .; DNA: TGCGCCAGCAGCTCCTCGTCCCCAGAGACCCAGTACTTC; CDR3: CASSSSSPETQYF
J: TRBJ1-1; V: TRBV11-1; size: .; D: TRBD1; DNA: TGTGCCAGCAGCCCAACGACAGGGCGAATTGAAGCTTTCTTT; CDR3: CASSPTTGRIEAFF
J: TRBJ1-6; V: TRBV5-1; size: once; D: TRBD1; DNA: TGCGCCAGTCAGACAGGGGGCGCGCATTCACCCCTCCACTTT; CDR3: CASQTGGAHSPLHF
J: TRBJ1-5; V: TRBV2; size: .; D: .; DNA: TGTGCCAGCAATAGGGGCCGCAATCAGCCCCAGCATTTT; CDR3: CASNRGRNQPQHF
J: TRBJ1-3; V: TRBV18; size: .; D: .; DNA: TGTGCCAGCTCACCTCGACACAACTCTGGAAACACCATATATTTT; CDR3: CASSPRHNSGNTIYF
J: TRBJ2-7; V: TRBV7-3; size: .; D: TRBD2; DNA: TGTGCCAGCAGCTTAGGTTTACCGGGGGGCTACGAGCAGTACTTC; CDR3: CASSLGLPGGYEQYF